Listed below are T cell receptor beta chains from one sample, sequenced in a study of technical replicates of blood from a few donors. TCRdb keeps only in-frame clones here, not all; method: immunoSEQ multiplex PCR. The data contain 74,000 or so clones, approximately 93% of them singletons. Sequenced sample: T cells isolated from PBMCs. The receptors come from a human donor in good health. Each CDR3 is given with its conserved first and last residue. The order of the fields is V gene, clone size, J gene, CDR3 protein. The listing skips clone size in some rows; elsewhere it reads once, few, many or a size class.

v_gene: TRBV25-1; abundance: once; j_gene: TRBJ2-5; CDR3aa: CASSEDRAGNEETQYF
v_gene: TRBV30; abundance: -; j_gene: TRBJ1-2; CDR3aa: CAWSARQGQANYGYTF
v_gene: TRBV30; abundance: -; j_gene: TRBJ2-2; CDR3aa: CALLRTSGSTGELFF
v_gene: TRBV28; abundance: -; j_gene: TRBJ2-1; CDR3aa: CASSVIGQGLFNEQFF
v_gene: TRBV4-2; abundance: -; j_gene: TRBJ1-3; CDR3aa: CASSQVAGGTFGNTIYF
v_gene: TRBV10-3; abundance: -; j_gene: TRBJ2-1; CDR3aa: CAISPSGSASYNEQFF
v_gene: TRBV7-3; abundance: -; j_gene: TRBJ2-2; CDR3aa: CASSLRPDSNTGELFF
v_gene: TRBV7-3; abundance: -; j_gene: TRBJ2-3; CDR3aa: CASSLIGTSGTYDTQYF
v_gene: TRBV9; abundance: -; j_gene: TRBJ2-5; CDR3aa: CASSVEAGGFETQYF
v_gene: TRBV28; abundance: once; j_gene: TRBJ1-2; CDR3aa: CASPTGNYGYTF
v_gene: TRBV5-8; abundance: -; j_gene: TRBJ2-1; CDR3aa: CASVSGRGLNEQFF
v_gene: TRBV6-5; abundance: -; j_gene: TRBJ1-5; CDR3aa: CASSYTGYQPQHF
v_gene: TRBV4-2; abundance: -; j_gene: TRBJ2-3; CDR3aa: CASSLGLGADTQYF
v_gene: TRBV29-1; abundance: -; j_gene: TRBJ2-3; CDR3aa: CSAAPGGTDTQYF
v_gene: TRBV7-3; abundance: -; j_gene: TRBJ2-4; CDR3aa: CASSLNPQALAKNIQYF
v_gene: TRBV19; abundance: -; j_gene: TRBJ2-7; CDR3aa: CASSILTGDPYEQYF
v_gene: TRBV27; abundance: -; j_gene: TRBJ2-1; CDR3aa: CASSLSSGIYNEQFF
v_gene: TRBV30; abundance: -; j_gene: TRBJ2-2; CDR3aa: CAWSGQGARELFF
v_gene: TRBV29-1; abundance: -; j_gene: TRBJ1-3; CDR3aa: CSVVWGPPSGNTIYF
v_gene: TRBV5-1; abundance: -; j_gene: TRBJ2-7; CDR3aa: CASSFSGGGEQYF
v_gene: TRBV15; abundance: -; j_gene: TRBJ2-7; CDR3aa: CATSRAGDEQYF
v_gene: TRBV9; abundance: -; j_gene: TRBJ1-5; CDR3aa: CASSVGAYSNQPQHF
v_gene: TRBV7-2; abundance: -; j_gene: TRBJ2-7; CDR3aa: CASSLAGGSFTYEQYF
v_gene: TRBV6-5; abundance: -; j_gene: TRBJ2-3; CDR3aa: CASISGRASNTQYF
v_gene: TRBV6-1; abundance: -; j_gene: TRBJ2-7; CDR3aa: CASSPQQGLMWEQYF
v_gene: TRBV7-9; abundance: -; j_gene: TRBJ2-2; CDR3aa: CASDQGVTNTGELFF
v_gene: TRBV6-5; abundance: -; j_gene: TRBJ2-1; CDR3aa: CASSYYSGSSYNEQFF
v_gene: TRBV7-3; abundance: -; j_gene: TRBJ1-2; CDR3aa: CASSLFLGTGFGYTF
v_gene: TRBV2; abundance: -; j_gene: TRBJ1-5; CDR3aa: CASISGRANQPQHF
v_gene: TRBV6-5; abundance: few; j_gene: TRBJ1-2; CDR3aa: CASRDRDYGYTF
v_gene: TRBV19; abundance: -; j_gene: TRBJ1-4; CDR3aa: CASSSTGATNEKLFF
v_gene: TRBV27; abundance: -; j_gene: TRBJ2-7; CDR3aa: CATTGQTLEQYF
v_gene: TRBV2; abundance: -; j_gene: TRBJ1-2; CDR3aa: CASPKGQGNYGYTF
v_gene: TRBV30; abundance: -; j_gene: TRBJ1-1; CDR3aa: CAWSGVGTGNTEAFF
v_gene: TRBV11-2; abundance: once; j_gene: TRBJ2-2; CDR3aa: CASSFPLRRANTGELFF
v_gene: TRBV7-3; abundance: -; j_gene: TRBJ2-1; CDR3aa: CASSLTPARTGGNEQFF
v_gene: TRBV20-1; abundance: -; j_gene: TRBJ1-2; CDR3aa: CSADRGGGYTF
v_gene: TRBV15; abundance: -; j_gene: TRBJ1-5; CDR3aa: CATSRDHRGQPQHF
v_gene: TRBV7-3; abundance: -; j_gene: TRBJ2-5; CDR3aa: CASSSTGETQYF
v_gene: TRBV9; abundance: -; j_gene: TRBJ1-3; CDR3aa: CASSLTGSSGNTIYF
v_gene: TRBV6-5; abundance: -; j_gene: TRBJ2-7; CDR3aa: CASSPTSTYEQYF
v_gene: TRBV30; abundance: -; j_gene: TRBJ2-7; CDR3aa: CAWSVRAGFSYEQYF
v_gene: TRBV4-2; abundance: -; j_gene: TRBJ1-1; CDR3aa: CASSLNPGQGIEAFF
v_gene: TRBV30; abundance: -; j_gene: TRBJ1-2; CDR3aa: CAWGNSEGIGYTF
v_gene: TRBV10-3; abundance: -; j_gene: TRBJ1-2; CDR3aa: CAISEGGQGDGYTF
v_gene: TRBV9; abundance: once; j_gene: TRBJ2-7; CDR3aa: CASSPSGTSGSYEQYF
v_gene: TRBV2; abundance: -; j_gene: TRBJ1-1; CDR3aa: CASCQGGDTEAFF
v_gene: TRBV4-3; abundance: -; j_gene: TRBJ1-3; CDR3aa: CASSQVGTGADTIYF
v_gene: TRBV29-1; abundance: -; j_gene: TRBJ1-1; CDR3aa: CSVEGRLRGPEAFF